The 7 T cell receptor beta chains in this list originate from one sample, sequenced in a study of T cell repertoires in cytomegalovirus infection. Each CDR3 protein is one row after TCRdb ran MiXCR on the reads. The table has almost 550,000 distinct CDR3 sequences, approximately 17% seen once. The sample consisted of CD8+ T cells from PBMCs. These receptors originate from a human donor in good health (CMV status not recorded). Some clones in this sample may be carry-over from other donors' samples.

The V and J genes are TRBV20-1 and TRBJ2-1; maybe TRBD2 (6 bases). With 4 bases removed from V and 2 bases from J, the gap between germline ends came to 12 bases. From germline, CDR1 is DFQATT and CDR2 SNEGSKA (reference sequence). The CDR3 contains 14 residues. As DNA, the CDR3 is TGCAGTGCTATCGATGGCGGGACCTACAATGAGCAGTTCTTC. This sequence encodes CSAIDGGTYNEQFF.

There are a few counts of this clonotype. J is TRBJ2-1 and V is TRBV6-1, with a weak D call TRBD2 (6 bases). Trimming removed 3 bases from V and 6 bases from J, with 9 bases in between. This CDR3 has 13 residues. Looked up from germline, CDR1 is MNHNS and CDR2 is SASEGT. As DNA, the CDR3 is TGTGCCAGCAGTGATTGGGAGGTCAATGAGCAGTTCTTC. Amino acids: CASSDWEVNEQFF.

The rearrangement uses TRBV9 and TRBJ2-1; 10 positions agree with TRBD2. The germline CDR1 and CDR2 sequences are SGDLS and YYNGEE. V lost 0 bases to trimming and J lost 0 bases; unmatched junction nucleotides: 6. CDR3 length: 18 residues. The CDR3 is CASSVGAGGPSSYNEQFF. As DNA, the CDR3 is TGTGCCAGCAGCGTAGGAGCGGGGGGGCCGAGCTCCTACAATGAGCAGTTCTTC.

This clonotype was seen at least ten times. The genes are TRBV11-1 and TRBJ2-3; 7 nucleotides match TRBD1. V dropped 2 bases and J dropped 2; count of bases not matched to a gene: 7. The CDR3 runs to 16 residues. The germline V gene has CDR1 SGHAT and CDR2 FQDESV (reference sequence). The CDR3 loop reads CASSLRKGATTDTQYF. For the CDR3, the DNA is TGTGCCAGCAGCTTAAGGAAGGGGGCGACCACAGATACGCAGTATTTT.

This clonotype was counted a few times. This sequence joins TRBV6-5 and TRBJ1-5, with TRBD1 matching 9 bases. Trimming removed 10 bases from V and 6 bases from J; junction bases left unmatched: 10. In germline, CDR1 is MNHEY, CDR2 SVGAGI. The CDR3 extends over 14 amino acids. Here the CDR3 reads CATGGTGIAQPQHF. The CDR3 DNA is TGTGCCACCGGGGGGACAGGGATCGCTCAGCCCCAGCATTTT.

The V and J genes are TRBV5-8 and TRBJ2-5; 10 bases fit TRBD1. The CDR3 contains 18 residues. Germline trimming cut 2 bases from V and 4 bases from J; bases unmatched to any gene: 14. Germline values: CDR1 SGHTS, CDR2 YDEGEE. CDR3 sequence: CASSLRWDRGDSTETQYF. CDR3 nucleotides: TGTGCCAGCAGCTTACGGTGGGACAGGGGTGACTCAACAGAGACCCAGTACTTC.

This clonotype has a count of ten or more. DNA for the CDR3: TGTGCCAGCAGTTTTTCAGGATACTACAATGAGCAGTTCTTC. It specifies CASSFSGYYNEQFF. The rearrangement joins TRBV12-3 or TRBV12-4 to TRBJ2-1; D is ambiguous. This CDR3 is 14 amino acids long. Trimming removed 3 bases at V and 3 bases at J, with 9 bases between.